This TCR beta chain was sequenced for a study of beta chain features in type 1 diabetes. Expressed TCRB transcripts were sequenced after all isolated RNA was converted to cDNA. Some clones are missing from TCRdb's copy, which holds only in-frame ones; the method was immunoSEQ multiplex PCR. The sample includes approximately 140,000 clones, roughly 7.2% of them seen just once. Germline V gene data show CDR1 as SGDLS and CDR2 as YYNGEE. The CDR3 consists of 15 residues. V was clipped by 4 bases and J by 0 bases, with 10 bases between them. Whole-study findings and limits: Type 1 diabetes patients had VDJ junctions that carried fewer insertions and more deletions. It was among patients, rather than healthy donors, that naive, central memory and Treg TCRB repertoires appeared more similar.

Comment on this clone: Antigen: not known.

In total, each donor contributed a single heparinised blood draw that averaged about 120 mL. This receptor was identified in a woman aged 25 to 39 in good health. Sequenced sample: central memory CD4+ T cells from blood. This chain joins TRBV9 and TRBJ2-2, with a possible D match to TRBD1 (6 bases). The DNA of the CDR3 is TGTGCCAGCAGCACGACAGGAACGAACACCGGGGAGCTGTTTTTT. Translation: CASSTTGTNTGELFF.